Described below is a single T cell receptor beta chain sequence and its context. The same CDR3 is also encoded by other DNA sequences in this sample. Assay: immunoSEQ multiplex PCR; the TCRdb copy retains only in-frame clones and omits some. The top ten clones hold roughly 0.0097% of a sample with roughly 660,000 clones, approximately 88% of them seen once. Germline V gives CDR1 KGHSH, CDR2 LQKENI. The V and J ends lost 0 bases and 7 bases, in that order; junction bases with no gene match: 3. CDR3 length: 14 amino acids. This record belongs to a study of shared T cell receptors in the human thymus. The same sample was also studied in work on human thymus T cells. As that study records: Obtained as resections during corrective heart surgery, the thymus tissue was then studied. It looked as if thymic and blood repertoires used V and J genes in a biased way. Related studies noted strongly shared thymic repertoires across unrelated people.

The clonotype was recovered from a boy less than two years old with a congenital heart defect. The chain uses TRBV18 and TRBJ1-2, with TRBD1 matching 9 bases. Sequencing was performed on thymocytes. Here the CDR3 DNA reads TGTGCCAGCTCACCACCGGGACAGGGCGGTGGCTACACCTTC. Its translation is CASSPPGQGGGYTF.